This TCR beta chain was documented in a study of blood T cell repertoires in COVID-19. The CDR3 covers 16 residues. V dropped 5 bases and J dropped 0; count of bases not matched to a gene: 6. The germline V gene encodes CDR1 MDHEN and CDR2 SYDVKM. The authors' processing: Counts of nucleated cells, estimated from reference gene primer amplification, were obtained. Sequencing was performed with immunoSEQ multiplex PCR; in TCRdb, only in-frame clones are kept and a portion is missing. V and J calls and clone size come straight from that table; D and trimming were deduced from the DNA. The repertoire holds about 220,000 clones, with about 80% as singletons.

Sample: peripheral blood. This chain connects TRBV28 to TRBJ2-2, with 7 bases lining up with TRBD1. This clonotype originated in a woman aged 25 to 45 who had recovered from COVID-19. The CDR3 region is CASSPWGQSNTGELFF. Here the CDR3 DNA reads TGTGCCAGCAGTCCCTGGGGACAGTCGAACACCGGGGAGCTGTTTTTT.